The 10 T cell receptor beta chains below were found in one sample sequenced in a study of T cells in Graves' hyperthyroidism and ophthalmopathy. TCR beta CDR3 sequences were amplified from RNA transcripts. The HTBI primer set was used in a first-round RT-PCR of the TCR CDR3. TCRdb used MiXCR to reprocess the multiplex PCR reads, holding one entry per CDR3 protein. The sample shows 400,000 to 500,000 distinct CDR3 sequences, 14% to 15% of them seen only once. The specimen sequenced was blood. These receptors were obtained from a man aged 18-30 years with Graves' ophthalmopathy.

This clonotype has just a few counts. The genes are TRBV7-6 and TRBJ2-2; D perhaps matches TRBD2 (5 bases). Germline loops: CDR1 SGHVS, CDR2 FNYEAQ. The V gene lost 3 bases and the J gene lost 6 bases, with 14 bases spanning the gap. The CDR3 consists of 15 residues. In DNA, the CDR3 is TGTGCCAGCAGCTTCGCTGCTGGTAGCGCCGGGGAGCTGTTTTTT. Translation: CASSFAAGSAGELFF.

CDR3 sequence (DNA): TGTGCCAGCAGCTTATCAGGGGGGAACGAGCAGTACTTC. It is translated as CASSLSGGNEQYF. The rearrangement joins TRBV7-3 to TRBJ2-7; maybe TRBD1 (7 bases). Trimming cost V 2 bases and J 5 bases, with 10 bases left between them. The CDR3 contains 13 residues. Germline values: CDR1 SGHTA, CDR2 FQGTGA.

CDR3 region: CASSPGGGVYNSPLHF. In DNA, the CDR3 is TGTGCCAGCAGCCCGGGTGGGGGAGTGTATAATTCACCCCTCCACTTT. The chain recombines TRBV5-6 with TRBJ1-6; D is possibly TRBD1 (5 bases). V dropped 4 bases and J dropped 4 bases, with 15 bases sitting between them. This CDR3 region has 16 residues. In germline, CDR1 is SGHDT, CDR2 YYEEEE.

Points on this clonotype: A much larger clone lies one base from this, so it may be a read error. The chain uses TRBV20-1 and TRBJ2-5, with 7 bases aligning to TRBD1. Matching the DNA end better, TRBJ2-1 makes the J call doubtful. Germline assignment: CDR1 DFQATT and CDR2 SNEGSKA (reference sequence). This CDR3 has 11 amino acids. CDR3 loop: CSLIGGETQFF. The CDR3, as DNA: TGCAGCTTAATAGGGGGCGAGACCCAGTTCTTC.

This clonotype was recorded many times. The CDR3 region has the DNA TGTGCCAGCTCGTTCACAGGGAGCCAAGAGACCCAGTACTTC. This gives the protein CASSFTGSQETQYF. This chain joins TRBV18 and TRBJ2-5; D is perhaps TRBD1 (6 bases). From germline, CDR1 is KGHSH and CDR2 LQKENI. V lost 6 bases, J lost 1 base, and 12 bases lay in between. The CDR3 has 14 amino acids.

Ten or more counts support this clonotype. The J gene is TRBJ2-7, the V gene TRBV7-9, with D uncertain. Germline V lookup: CDR1 SEHNR, CDR2 FQNEAQ (reference sequence). The ends were cut back, 5 bases at V and 3 bases at J, with 8 bases in the middle. The CDR3 spans 12 residues. The CDR3 nucleotides are TGTGCCAGCAGCCCACATGGCTACGAGCAGTACTTC. The encoded protein is CASSPHGYEQYF.

This clonotype appeared a few times. V and J are TRBV6-4 and TRBJ2-1; the D gene is possibly TRBD2 (6 bases). Trimming took off 0 bases at V and 1 base at J, with 10 bases between the two ends. Germline V lookup: CDR1 MRHNA, CDR2 SNTAGT. The CDR3 contains 16 residues. CDR3 DNA sequence: TGTGCCAGCAGTGACTCGACTAGTAAATCCTACAATGAGCAGTTCTTC. Translating gives CASSDSTSKSYNEQFF.

This clonotype was found many times. The rearrangement links TRBV2 to TRBJ1-2, with D hard to call. V was pared by 7 bases and J by 14 bases, with 23 bases between. Germline CDR1 is SNHLY and CDR2 is FYNNEI. This CDR3 region has 13 residues. The CDR3 loop reads CASTQRQWQQGTF. CDR3 DNA sequence: TGTGCCAGCACCCAAAGGCAATGGCAGCAAGGGACCTTC.

This clonotype was picked up a small number of times. V and J are TRBV10-3 and TRBJ2-1, with D possibly matching TRBD2 (6 bases). This CDR3 contains 15 residues. The ends were cut back, 6 bases at V and 5 bases at J, with 17 bases in the middle. The germline V gene encodes CDR1 ENHRY and CDR2 SYGVKD. CDR3 amino acids: CAISARGLLDNEQFF. For the CDR3, the DNA is TGTGCCATCAGCGCGAGGGGACTCCTAGACAATGAGCAGTTCTTC.

This clonotype was picked up a small number of times. The CDR3 loop is CASRPLEDWGPLAFF. The DNA for the CDR3 is TGTGCCAGTAGACCCCTCGAGGACTGGGGGCCTTTGGCTTTCTTT. The rearrangement uses TRBV19 and TRBJ1-1; D is perhaps TRBD1 (6 bases). CDR1 and CDR2 from the germline V gene are LNHDA and SQIVND (reference sequence). Trimming removed 6 bases at V and 11 bases at J, with 25 bases between. CDR3 length equals 15 residues.